This T cell receptor (beta chain) came from a study of control samples from healthy donors and cancer patients. Clones were sequenced by immunoSEQ multiplex PCR, and TCRdb holds only the in-frame ones, with some missing. The sample has over 100,000 clones; around 93% are singletons. The TCR was taken from a woman between 50 and 59 years old in good health. Sequencing was performed on blood.

CDR3 in DNA: TGTGCCACCAGGGGGAGCGGGAGTATCCATGAGCAGTTCTTC. Translated, it gives CATRGSGSIHEQFF. This chain links TRBV10-3 with TRBJ2-1; D may be TRBD2 (8 bases). The CDR3 consists of 14 residues. CDR1 is ENHRY and CDR2 is SYGVKD in the germline V gene. Between the trimmed V and J ends, which lost 10 bases and 8 bases, there was a span of 21 bases.